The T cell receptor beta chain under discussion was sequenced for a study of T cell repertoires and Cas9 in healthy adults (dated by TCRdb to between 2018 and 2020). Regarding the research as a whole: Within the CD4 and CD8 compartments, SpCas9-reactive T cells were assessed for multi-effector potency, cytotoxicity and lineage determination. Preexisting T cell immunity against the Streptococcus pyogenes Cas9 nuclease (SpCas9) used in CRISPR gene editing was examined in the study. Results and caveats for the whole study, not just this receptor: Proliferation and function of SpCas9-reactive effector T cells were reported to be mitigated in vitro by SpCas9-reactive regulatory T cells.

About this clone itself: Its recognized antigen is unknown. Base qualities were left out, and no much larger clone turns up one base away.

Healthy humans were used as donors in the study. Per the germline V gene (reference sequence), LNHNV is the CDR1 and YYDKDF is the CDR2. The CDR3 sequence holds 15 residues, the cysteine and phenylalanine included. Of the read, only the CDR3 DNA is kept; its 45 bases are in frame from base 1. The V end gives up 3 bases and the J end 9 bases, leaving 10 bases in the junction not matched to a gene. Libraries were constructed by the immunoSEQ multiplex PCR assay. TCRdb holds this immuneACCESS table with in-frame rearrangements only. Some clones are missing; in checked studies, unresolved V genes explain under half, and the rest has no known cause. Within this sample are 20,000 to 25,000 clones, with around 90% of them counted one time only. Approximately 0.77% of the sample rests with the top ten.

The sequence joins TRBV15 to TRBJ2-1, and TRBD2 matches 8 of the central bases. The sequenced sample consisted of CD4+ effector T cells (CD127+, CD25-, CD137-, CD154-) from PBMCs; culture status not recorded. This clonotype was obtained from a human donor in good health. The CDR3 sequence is CATSSGASGSSEQFF. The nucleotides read TGTGCCACCAGCAGTGGGGCTAGCGGGTCGAGTGAGCAGTTCTTC.